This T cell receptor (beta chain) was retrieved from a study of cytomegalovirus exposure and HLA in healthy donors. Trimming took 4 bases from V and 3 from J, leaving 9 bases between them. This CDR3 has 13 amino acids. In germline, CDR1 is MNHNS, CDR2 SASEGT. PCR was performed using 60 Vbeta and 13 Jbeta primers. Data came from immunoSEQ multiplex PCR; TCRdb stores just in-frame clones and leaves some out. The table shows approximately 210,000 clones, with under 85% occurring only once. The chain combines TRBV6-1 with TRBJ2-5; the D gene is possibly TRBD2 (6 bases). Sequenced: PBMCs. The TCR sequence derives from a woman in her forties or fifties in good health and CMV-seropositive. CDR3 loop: CASSGWGEETQYF. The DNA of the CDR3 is TGTGCCAGCAGTGGTTGGGGGGAAGAGACCCAGTACTTC.